The 4 T cell receptor beta chains presented below share a single source sample, sequenced in a study of T-cell reconstitution after alpha-beta-depleted transplantation in children. It was with unique molecular identifiers that the TCRbeta library was prepared. In TCRdb, the PCR reads were re-called with MiXCR into one record per CDR3 protein. The table records fewer than 550,000 distinct CDR3 sequences, about an eighth of them present only once. The sample was PBMCs, mostly from graft donor cells, taken 180 days after TCRalphabeta/CD19-depleted stem cell transplant. Source of these receptors: a female patient aged 2-15 years who had a stem cell transplant for aplastic anemia, so the T cells may come from the graft donor.

The chain uses TRBV12-3 or TRBV12-4 and TRBJ2-7, with 10 bases aligning to TRBD1. Trimming at V came to 3 bases and at J to 2 bases, leaving 13 bases not matched to a gene. CDR3 length equals 18 residues. The CDR3: CASSFISVTGTGAYEQYF. The CDR3 coding sequence is TGTGCCAGCAGTTTTATCTCCGTTACCGGGACAGGGGCCTACGAGCAGTACTTC.

V and J are TRBV20-1 and TRBJ1-5; no reliable D call. V lost 0 bases and J lost 0, with 15 bases in between. Germline V CDR1 and CDR2: DFQATT, SNEGSKA (reference sequence). This CDR3 is 17 amino acids long. The CDR3 region is CSARDPTDGNSNQPQHF. CDR3 in DNA: TGCAGTGCTAGAGACCCCACGGACGGGAATAGCAATCAGCCCCAGCATTTT.

The chain joins TRBV6-1 to TRBJ2-7; D ambiguous. Germline CDR1 reads MNHNS; CDR2 reads SASEGT. The V end was cut by 7 bases, the J end by 0 bases, with 13 bases between. The CDR3 spans 14 residues. Here the CDR3 DNA reads TGTGCCAGCACGACCAACGGACCCTCCTACGAGCAGTACTTC. Encoded protein: CASTTNGPSYEQYF.

V gene TRBV20-1 combines with J gene TRBJ2-7; D is unresolved. The V gene lost 7 bases and the J gene lost 2 bases, with 6 bases spanning the gap. The CDR3 spans 10 residues. Germline values: CDR1 DFQATT, CDR2 SNEGSKA (reference sequence). The CDR3 region is CSVGTYEQYF. The CDR3 DNA follows: TGCAGTGTAGGGACCTACGAGCAGTACTTC.